This T cell receptor beta chain was identified during a study of blood T cell repertoires in COVID-19 (dated by TCRdb to 2019 to 2021). Background for the entire study: Samples from collaborators originated in the United States, Italy and Spain and spanned both the acute and convalescent phases of COVID-19. The samples were drawn from two sources: the first 160 participants of the ongoing ImmuneRACE study, and about 1,300 subjects contributed by 6 global collaborators. Where HLA class I and class II types were available, the types were taken from metadata supplied by the sample provider, not from assay-based typing. The repertoires were made available in a free public database intended to serve as a resource for research on the immune response to SARS-CoV-2. A de-identified subject ID, COVID-19 status, age in years and sex were almost always included in the sample metadata. Deeply sampled blood TCRbeta repertoires from subjects exposed to, actively infected with, or recovered from COVID-19 were included in the dataset. The prospective study material was composed of cDNA or gDNA derived from T cells, B-cell-depleted T cells, or PBMCs. Summary of the overall study and its limitations: Clinical and demographic metadata were provided uncurated, with the amount varying by source and participant.

Participants in the prospective study were enrolled through a virtual design, were aged roughly 18 to 100 years, and lived in some 24 United States geographic areas. To assign participants to cohorts, the prospective study relied on clinical history that participants themselves reported in a screening survey and a study questionnaire. For ImmuneRACE Cohort 3, a participant was defined as recovered based on two consecutive negative NP/OP PCR tests, clearance by a healthcare professional, or resolution of symptoms. In the prospective study, mobile phlebotomists collected whole blood, serum and a nasopharyngeal or oropharyngeal swab from each participant. Additional blood draws and questionnaires over a roughly two-month period could optionally be provided by prospective study participants. Before DNA extraction, blood samples from the prospective study were shipped at room temperature or frozen.

This clone was observed once. Its specific antigen is unknown. It has no much larger one-base neighbor in the sample; base qualities were not kept. The CDR1 and CDR2 encoded by the germline V gene (reference sequence) are GTSNPN and SVGIG. V lost 5 bases and J lost 4 bases; the stretch between them is 19 bases long. CDR3 length: 15 amino acids, cysteine to phenylalanine. Just CDR3 DNA is preserved here, 45 bases in frame from base 1. TCRbeta CDR3 regions were amplified from genomic DNA by means of the immunoSEQ Assay, a bias-controlled multiplex PCR. Turning to the authors' computational methods: The number of nucleated cells in each sample was estimated from the amplification of reference gene primers within the assay. To quantify the absolute abundance of each unique TCRbeta CDR3 rearrangement, sequence reads were collapsed and filtered. Productive Simpson clonality was computed per sample as the square root of Simpson's diversity index over productive rearrangements. The immuneACCESS repertoire file appears here via TCRdb, limited to in-frame rearrangements. These files lack a portion of the clones; in checked studies, under half of the deficit traces to unresolved V genes, and the cause of the others is not known. That table supplies the V and J calls and clone size; D and trimming were determined from the DNA. The sample has hundreds of thousands of clones on record, around 84% of them singletons. Together, the top ten hold 2% to 3% of the sample.

The rearrangement combines TRBV30 with TRBJ2-3, with TRBD2 as a weak D call on 6 bases. The sequenced material came from PBMCs or T cells enriched from blood (not recorded which). This receptor was taken from a woman in her forties or fifties who had recovered from COVID-19. The CDR3 in this case is CAWLGPHRGSDTQYF. The sequenced DNA is TGTGCCTGGTTGGGACCCCATCGGGGGTCAGATACGCAGTATTTT.